A selection of T cell receptor beta chains follows, all from one sample in a study of blood T cell repertoires in COVID-19. The assay was immunoSEQ multiplex PCR, and TCRdb's table has in-frame clones only and misses some. The data show fewer than 300,000 clones, with 75% to 95% seen just once and around 1.1% held by the top ten. Sample: PBMCs or T cells enriched from blood (not recorded which). These TCRs come from a woman aged 25 to 45 who had recovered from COVID-19. Both conserved end residues are part of each CDR3. D genes are given only for firm matches. The size field is filled for only some rows; it gives once, few, many or a size class.

D gene,V gene,J gene,clone size,CDR3 DNA,CDR3 protein
TRBD2,TRBV11-3,TRBJ2-2,NA,TGTGCCAGCAGCTTAGTTCTAGCGGGAGTAATGACCGGGGAGCTGTTTTTT,CASSLVLAGVMTGELFF
TRBD1,TRBV7-9,TRBJ1-1,NA,TGTGCCAGCAGCGAGACAGGGGTGGGGAACACTGAAGCTTTCTTT,CASSETGVGNTEAFF
TRBD1,TRBV11-2,TRBJ2-3,few,TGTGCCAGCAGGTCCCTCCGACAGGGGTCGGATACGCAGTATTTT,CASRSLRQGSDTQYF
NA,TRBV27,TRBJ1-4,NA,TGTGCCAGCAGTTTTGGGTCGACACCTTCAACTAATGAAAAACTGTTTTTT,CASSFGSTPSTNEKLFF
NA,TRBV11-2,TRBJ2-5,NA,TGTGCCAGCAGCTTAGCTCAAGAGACCCAGTACTTC,CASSLAQETQYF
NA,TRBV7-8,TRBJ2-7,few,TGTGCCAGCAGCTCCAGGGACACCCCCTACGAGCAGTACTTC,CASSSRDTPYEQYF
TRBD1,TRBV20-1,TRBJ1-1,NA,TGCAGTGCCCGAACAGGGGGAGCTTTCTTT,CSARTGGAFF
TRBD2,TRBV19,TRBJ2-2,NA,TGTGCCAGTAGTCTGGGACTAGCGGTCACCGGGGAGCTGTTTTTT,CASSLGLAVTGELFF
TRBD1,TRBV30,TRBJ1-4,few,TGTGCCTGGAACCGGGACAGTAATGAAAAACTGTTTTTT,CAWNRDSNEKLFF
NA,TRBV10-3,TRBJ2-1,NA,TGTGCCATCAGTGAGTCGGGGAAATTACTAGTAGGAGATGAGCAGTTCTTC,CAISESGKLLVGDEQFF
NA,TRBV6-5,TRBJ2-2,NA,TGTGCCACCACCAGAGGGGGGGCGAACACCGGGGAGCTGTTTTTT,CATTRGGANTGELFF
TRBD2,TRBV5-6,TRBJ2-2,NA,TGTGCCAGCAGAAGGCGGGAGCGGATCGGGGAGCTGTTTTTT,CASRRRERIGELFF
TRBD2,TRBV5-1,TRBJ2-1,NA,TGCGCCAGCAGCGCGGACTCTAGCGGGAGCTCCTACAATGAGCAGTTCTTC,CASSADSSGSSYNEQFF
NA,TRBV6-1,TRBJ1-2,NA,TGTGCCAGCAGTGAAATGACCACAGCTAACTATGGCTACACCTTC,CASSEMTTANYGYTF
NA,TRBV30,TRBJ1-4,NA,TGTGCCTCCACCAGCCGTGGAGGGAACCTAAATGAAAAACTGTTTTTT,CASTSRGGNLNEKLFF
NA,TRBV9,TRBJ2-2,NA,TGTGCCAGCAACGTAGCACAGAACACCGGGGAGCTGTTTTTT,CASNVAQNTGELFF
NA,TRBV27,TRBJ2-1,once,TGTGCCAGTAAACGACGGAGCTCCTACAATGAGCAGTTCTTC,CASKRRSSYNEQFF
NA,TRBV19,TRBJ1-1,once,TGTGCCAGTAGTAAGGGAAGTTCGGGGGACACTGAAGCTTTCTTT,CASSKGSSGDTEAFF
TRBD1,TRBV2,TRBJ1-1,NA,TGTGCCAGCAGTGCGGACAGGGAGGTGAACACTGAAGCTTTCTTT,CASSADREVNTEAFF
NA,TRBV14,TRBJ2-3,NA,TGTGCCAGCAGCCCCAGGACAGTGTTCTTTACAGATACGCAGTATTTT,CASSPRTVFFTDTQYF
TRBD2,TRBV5-8,TRBJ2-3,NA,TGTGCCAGCGCCCACGGCGGGAGACCCCCCGATACGCAGTATTTT,CASAHGGRPPDTQYF
NA,TRBV7-2,TRBJ2-7,NA,TGTGCCAGCAGCCCCGGGTCAAGCTCCTACGAGCAGTACTTC,CASSPGSSSYEQYF
NA,TRBV7-3,TRBJ1-2,NA,TGTGCCAGCAGCTTAGGGGCATCTAACTATGGCTACACCTTC,CASSLGASNYGYTF
TRBD1,TRBV4-1,TRBJ1-4,NA,TGCGCCAGCAGCTACCGGGACAGGCCACAGAATGAAAAACTGTTTTTT,CASSYRDRPQNEKLFF
NA,TRBV7-9,TRBJ2-1,NA,TGTGCCAGCAGCTTACCGGGAGTCTACAATGAGCAGTTCTTC,CASSLPGVYNEQFF
NA,TRBV3-1/TRBV3-2,TRBJ2-7,NA,TGTGCCAGCAGCCAAGATCCAGGGAACTACGAGCAGTACTTC,CASSQDPGNYEQYF
TRBD2,TRBV30,TRBJ2-7,NA,TGTGCCTGGAGGGGAAGCGGGTGGGGGCGACTAGCGGGAGACCACGAGCAGTACTTC,CAWRGSGWGRLAGDHEQYF
NA,TRBV6-5,TRBJ2-7,NA,TGTGCCAGCAGTCCCGATGGGAGCTCCTACGAGCAGTACTTC,CASSPDGSSYEQYF
NA,TRBV5-1,TRBJ2-1,NA,TGCGCCAGCATAACGGGGGCCCAGGGGGATGAGCAGTTCTTC,CASITGAQGDEQFF
NA,TRBV27,TRBJ1-6,NA,TGTGCCAGCAGTTTACAGACAGGCCTGGGGAATAATTCACCCCTCCACTTT,CASSLQTGLGNNSPLHF
TRBD1,TRBV5-1,TRBJ1-4,NA,TGCGCCAGCAGCTTGGGACAGGGGCGGGGTGAAAAACTGTTTTTT,CASSLGQGRGEKLFF
NA,TRBV5-1,TRBJ1-4,NA,TGCGCCAGCAGCTTGAACAGGAGAGTTAATGAAAAACTGTTTTTT,CASSLNRRVNEKLFF
NA,TRBV20-1,TRBJ2-7,NA,TGCAGTGCTAGTCTATACCAACTGGGAGGCGGAGCCGAGCAGTACTTC,CSASLYQLGGGAEQYF
NA,TRBV5-5,TRBJ1-2,NA,TGTGCCAGCAGCTTTGCAGTGAACTATGGCTACACCTTC,CASSFAVNYGYTF
TRBD1,TRBV10-3,TRBJ2-1,NA,TGTGCCATCAAAAACTCCGGACAGGGGGAACACAATGAGCAGTTCTTC,CAIKNSGQGEHNEQFF
TRBD1,TRBV6-4,TRBJ1-2,NA,TGTGCCAGCAGCAAAGACAGGGCTTTGGATGGCTACACCTTC,CASSKDRALDGYTF
NA,TRBV7-9,TRBJ2-7,NA,TGTGCCAGCAGCTTTAGACAGGAGAATTCCTACGAGCAGTACTTC,CASSFRQENSYEQYF
TRBD1,TRBV6-5,TRBJ1-2,NA,TGTGCCAGCAGGGAGGGGGCCCACGGGGGCTACACCTTC,CASREGAHGGYTF
NA,TRBV9,TRBJ2-1,NA,TGTGCCAGCAGCGTAGGAGGGCCGAGCTCCTACAATGAGCAGTTCTTC,CASSVGGPSSYNEQFF
NA,TRBV28,TRBJ1-1,NA,TGTGCCAGCAACGCGGGGACTGCCATTCCGGGGACTGAAGCTTTCTTT,CASNAGTAIPGTEAFF
NA,TRBV11-2,TRBJ2-1,NA,TGTGCCAGCAGCAGCGCCGGGACTAATGAGCAGTTCTTC,CASSSAGTNEQFF
NA,TRBV9,TRBJ1-6,few,TGTGCCAGCAGCGCGGGGACTTATAATTCACCCCTCCACTTT,CASSAGTYNSPLHF
TRBD2,TRBV3-1/TRBV3-2,TRBJ2-5,NA,TGTGCCAGCAGCCCCGGGGGCACTAGCGGGAGGTGGGGGACCCAGTACTTC,CASSPGGTSGRWGTQYF
NA,TRBV29-1,TRBJ2-5,NA,TGCAGCGTTGGGCAGATACAAGAGACCCAGTACTTC,CSVGQIQETQYF
NA,TRBV3-1/TRBV3-2,TRBJ2-7,NA,TGTGCCAGCAGCCCCGGGGAGTCCTACGAGCAGTACTTC,CASSPGESYEQYF
NA,TRBV3-1/TRBV3-2,TRBJ1-1,once,TGTGCCAGCAGCCAAGATTTACAGAAGAACACTGAAGCTTTCTTT,CASSQDLQKNTEAFF
TRBD2,TRBV6-6,TRBJ2-7,NA,TGTGCCAGCAGCCCGACGCTAGGACTAGCGGGATACGAGCAGTACTTC,CASSPTLGLAGYEQYF
NA,TRBV4-3,TRBJ1-2,NA,TGCGCCAGCAGCCAAGATCGGGCGGGCGATGGCTACACCTTC,CASSQDRAGDGYTF
TRBD2,TRBV19,TRBJ2-1,few,TGTGCCAGTAGTATATCCCGGACTAGGGGTAGCAATGAGCAGTTCTTC,CASSISRTRGSNEQFF
TRBD1,TRBV7-9,TRBJ1-4,NA,TGTGCCAGCAGCATATGGCGGGGGACAGGGGCATCAACTAATGAAAAACTGTTTTTT,CASSIWRGTGASTNEKLFF
TRBD1,TRBV24-1,TRBJ1-1,NA,TGTGCCACCAGTGATGGGACAGGGGCTGAAGCTTTCTTT,CATSDGTGAEAFF
NA,TRBV15,TRBJ2-5,NA,TGTGCCACCAGCAGAGATCGGGAGACCCAGTACTTC,CATSRDRETQYF
NA,TRBV11-2,TRBJ1-2,NA,TGTGCCAGCAGCTTAGAGGCGACAGGACCTGGCTACACCTTC,CASSLEATGPGYTF
TRBD1,TRBV7-9,TRBJ1-2,NA,TGTGCCAGCAGCTCACAGGGGGGAGAATATGGCTACACCTTC,CASSSQGGEYGYTF
NA,TRBV24-1,TRBJ2-7,NA,TGTGCCACCAGTGTCGGGACTTCCTACGAGCAGTACTTC,CATSVGTSYEQYF
TRBD2,TRBV9,TRBJ2-7,NA,TGTGCCAGCAGCGTATTTAGCGGGCCAGGGGAGCAGTACTTC,CASSVFSGPGEQYF
NA,TRBV6-5,TRBJ1-3,NA,TGTGCCAGCAGGGAGACAGCAAACTCTGGAAACACCATATATTTT,CASRETANSGNTIYF
NA,TRBV18,TRBJ2-2,NA,TGTGCCAGCTCACCACCTAGGGAGGCCGGGGAGCTGTTTTTT,CASSPPREAGELFF
TRBD2,TRBV9,TRBJ2-1,NA,TGTGCCAGCAGCCCTGGGGGAGGGTTGAGGATTGAGAATGAGCAGTTCTTC,CASSPGGGLRIENEQFF